This TCR beta chain was sequenced in a study of CD8 T cells in ankylosing spondylitis. General study findings and limits: Seemingly distinctive of ankylosing spondylitis blood was a TCR beta motif formed by eight highly homologous variants.

The length of the CDR3 is 13 residues. V shed 6 bases and J shed 6 bases, with 17 bases lying between them. CDR1 and CDR2 from the germline V gene are DFQATT and SNEGSKA (reference sequence). Making the TCR beta libraries involved quantitative 5'-RACE with molecular barcodes. Via MiXCR, TCRdb re-called the 5' RACE reads, giving one row per CDR3 protein. This table has about 800,000 distinct CDR3 sequences, over 9.5% appearing once. This clonotype showed up many times. Antigen: not known. The source material was blood, either unsorted or a sorted T cell fraction (not recorded which). The chain combines TRBV20-1 with TRBJ1-2; TRBD1 might be the D (6 bases). The TCR originated in a male donor with ankylosing spondylitis. CDR3 in DNA: TGCAGTGCCGGAGGGGGACAAATAGATGGCTACACCTTC. This encodes CSAGGGQIDGYTF.